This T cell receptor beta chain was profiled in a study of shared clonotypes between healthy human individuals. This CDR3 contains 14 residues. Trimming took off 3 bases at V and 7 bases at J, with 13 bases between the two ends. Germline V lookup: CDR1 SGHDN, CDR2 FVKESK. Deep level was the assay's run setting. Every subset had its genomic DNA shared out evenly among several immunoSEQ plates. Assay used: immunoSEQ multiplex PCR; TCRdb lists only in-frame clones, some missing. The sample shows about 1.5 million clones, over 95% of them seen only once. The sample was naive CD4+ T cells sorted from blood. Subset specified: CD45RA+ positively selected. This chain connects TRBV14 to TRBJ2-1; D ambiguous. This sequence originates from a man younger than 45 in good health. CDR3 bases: TGTGCCAGCAGCCACGGAGCATCAAGGAATGAGCAGTTCTTC. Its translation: CASSHGASRNEQFF.